This T cell receptor beta chain was captured by sequencing in a study of blood T cell repertoires in COVID-19. Study in general: PBMCs, B-cell-depleted T cells, or T cells were the source of the cDNA or gDNA that made up the material.

Participants' own reports of clinical history determined their cohort assignment. Per germline, CDR1 SGHDT and CDR2 YYEEEE. V gave up 4 bases and J gave up 2 bases, with 13 bases separating them. The CDR3 loop spans 14 amino acids. In the authors' workflow: Reference gene primer amplification in the assay estimated nucleated cell counts. The repertoire was sequenced with immunoSEQ multiplex PCR; TCRdb's copy has only in-frame clones and lacks some. V, J and clone size reflect that table, while D and trimming were determined from the DNA. The sample includes roughly 200,000 clones, around 88% of them seen just once.

What was sequenced was PBMCs or T cells enriched from blood (not recorded which). The rearrangement joins TRBV5-6 to TRBJ2-7; tentatively, D is TRBD2 (6 bases). The receptor was derived from a man aged 35 to 55 with acute COVID-19. This CDR3 is CASSPAGGAYEQYF. CDR3 DNA: TGTGCCAGCAGCCCGGCCGGGGGAGCCTACGAGCAGTACTTC.